This T cell receptor (beta chain) was found in a study of T cell changes during pregnancy in multiple sclerosis. Germline CDR1 is MGHRA and CDR2 is YSYEKL. V shed 3 bases, J shed 8 bases, and the junction held 8 bases outside the gene matches. The length of the CDR3 is 16 residues. The protocol was immunoSEQ multiplex PCR, while the TCRdb copy is restricted to in-frame clones and leaves out a portion. Of tens of thousands of clones in the sample, over 90% were seen once. The V and J genes are TRBV4-1 and TRBJ2-1; 12 bases fit TRBD1. The sequence derives from a female donor with multiple sclerosis, enrolled in a pregnancy study. The input for sequencing was CD8+ T cells from peripheral blood mononuclear cells, taken in the third trimester of pregnancy. The CDR3 spells CASSHVPGQGADEQFF. The CDR3 DNA sequence: TGCGCCAGCAGCCATGTTCCGGGACAGGGGGCCGATGAGCAGTTCTTC.